Included here is one T cell receptor (beta chain) sequence, with context. This sample was included in a study of blood T cell repertoires in COVID-19. On the study more broadly: Specimens from acute and convalescent COVID-19 originated in the United States, Italy and Spain. T cells, B-cell-depleted T cells, or PBMCs provided the cDNA or gDNA that served as material.

Source study methods: How many nucleated cells were present was estimated from reference gene primer amplification. Only in-frame clones appear in the TCRdb table, and some are missing; sequencing was by immunoSEQ multiplex PCR. V and J calls and clone size follow that table, whereas D and trimming were derived from the DNA. The table shows roughly 72,000 clones, with about four fifths occurring only once. This CDR3 contains 15 residues. J gave up 5 bases and V 3 bases, and 3 bases lay outside the gene matches. Germline V gene sequence: CDR1 LGHNA, CDR2 YSLEER. This rearrangement joins TRBV4-3 to TRBJ1-4; TRBD1 matches at 10 bases. The specimen was peripheral blood. The TCR was taken from an older man who had recovered from COVID-19. The CDR3 DNA reads as TGCGCCAGCAGCCAGTCGGGACAGGGGAATGAAAAACTGTTTTTT. Translated: CASSQSGQGNEKLFF.